This TCR beta chain was observed in a study of blood T cell repertoires in COVID-19. Study overall: Sites in the United States, Italy and Spain provided acute and convalescent COVID-19 samples. T cells, B-cell-depleted T cells, or PBMCs provided the cDNA or gDNA that served as material.

The CDR3 runs 18 residues. The V and J ends lost 4 bases and 0 bases respectively, with 20 bases between them. The V gene's germline CDR1 is KGHSH and CDR2 LQKENI. Original processing methods: Estimation of nucleated cell counts was performed using reference gene primer amplification. Clones were sequenced by immunoSEQ multiplex PCR, and TCRdb holds only the in-frame ones, with some missing. For V, J and clone size, that table is used; D and trimming come from the DNA. The repertoire holds more than 110,000 clones, roughly 80% seen once, with about 9.3% in the top ten. The V and J genes are TRBV18 and TRBJ2-3; perhaps TRBD1 as D (6 bases). The sequence was obtained from a woman aged 80 or older in a cohort sampled during active or convalescent COVID-19. What was sequenced was peripheral blood. Written as DNA, the CDR3 is TGTGCCAGCTCACTGCCAGCCTGGGACAAAGCTAGCACAGATACGCAGTATTTT. Translated, it gives CASSLPAWDKASTDTQYF.